This T cell receptor (beta chain) was observed in a study of cytotoxic CD8 clonotypes in ibrutinib-treated CLL. Study results and limitations: Under treatment, the uncommon public clonotypes either contracted or remained stable.

Trimming removed 5 bases from V and 2 bases from J; junction bases left unmatched: 7. This CDR3 contains 15 residues. CDR1 and CDR2 (germline): SGHAT, FQNNGV. Measured with immunoSEQ multiplex PCR; TCRdb has only the in-frame clones, and not every one. The profile shows fewer than 400,000 clones, over 60% of them singletons. Regarding this clone: Antigen specificity is unknown.

Sequenced material: PBMCs, taken after 36 months of ibrutinib treatment. This chain connects TRBV11-2 to TRBJ2-5, with TRBD2 matching over 8 bases. The TCR comes from a human donor with chronic lymphocytic leukemia. The DNA of the CDR3 is TGTGCCAGCAGCACCCACGGGGGGGGGCAAGAGACCCAGTACTTC. This encodes CASSTHGGGQETQYF.